These 32 T cell receptor beta chains were sequenced from one sample in a study of human T cells and chemical hapten exposure. In TCRdb, the RACE reads were re-called with MiXCR into one record per CDR3 protein. The data hold approximately 100,000 distinct CDR3 sequences, with 9.6% observed a single time. Stated time point: pre-sensitization, week 0. Treatment meaning: therapeutic diphenylcyclopropenone sensitization with weekly scalp DPC. The sequences come from whole blood, collected in connection with sensitization to the hapten diphenylcyclopropenone (DPC). These receptor sequences come from a woman in her forties with alopecia areata. Some clones in this sample may be carry-over from other donors' samples.

The chain employs TRBV6-1 and TRBJ2-1; 11 bases are shared with TRBD2. The V gene end was trimmed by 6 bases and the J gene end by 3 bases; junction bases not matched to a gene: 4. This CDR3 spans 15 amino acids. CDR1 MNHNS and CDR2 SASEGT come from the germline V gene. The CDR3 nucleotides are TGTGCCAGCAGCCTTAGCGGGGGGGACTACAATGAGCAGTTCTTC. Its translation is CASSLSGGDYNEQFF.

On this clonotype itself: A clone one base away is much larger, so this may be a read error. The chain joins TRBV5-1 to TRBJ1-5, with a tentative D call TRBD1 (5 bases). The germline V gene has CDR1 SGHRS and CDR2 YFSETQ. Trimming took off 3 bases at V and 4 bases at J, with 11 bases between the two ends. The CDR3 loop spans 14 amino acids. The CDR3: CASSWGGDNQPQHF. The CDR3 DNA sequence: TGCGCCAGCAGCTGGGGGGGAGATAATCAGCCCCAGCATTTT.

V is TRBV5-1 and J is TRBJ2-3; D tentatively fits TRBD1 or TRBD2 (5 bases each). Trimming pared 3 bases from V and 5 bases from J, leaving 16 bases between. The CDR3 is 15 amino acids. Germline-derived CDR1 and CDR2 are SGHRS and YFSETQ. The CDR3 DNA sequence: TGCGCCAGCAGCTCGCCCTGGACACGGGGAGATACGCAGTATTTT. It is translated as CASSSPWTRGDTQYF.

There are a few counts of this clonotype. The chain employs TRBV29-1 and TRBJ2-5; 11 positions agree with TRBD2. CDR1 is SQVTM and CDR2 is ANQGSEA in the germline V gene. Trimming cost V 4 bases and J 5 bases; bases outside gene matches: 6. The CDR3 spans 14 residues. The CDR3 region has the DNA TGCAGCGTTGTTTATAGCGGGGGGGATGAGACCCAGTACTTC. This codes for CSVVYSGGDETQYF.

The genes are TRBV4-3 and TRBJ2-6; 8 bases fit TRBD1. CDR1 and CDR2 (germline): LGHNA, YSLEER. CDR3 length equals 16 residues. Trimming removed 4 bases from V and 4 bases from J; junction bases left unmatched: 6. In DNA, the CDR3 is TGCGCCAGCAGCCCGTGGACAGGGACCGGGGCCAACGTCCTGACTTTC. This gives the protein CASSPWTGTGANVLTF.

The J gene is TRBJ1-3, the V gene TRBV18; D is undetermined. The CDR3 loop spans 18 amino acids. Looked up from germline, CDR1 is KGHSH and CDR2 is LQKENI. Between the trimmed V and J ends, which lost 3 bases and 4 bases, there was a span of 22 bases. The DNA for the CDR3 is TGTGCCAGCTCACCGATTCCCCGGGCGGGGAATTGGGGAAACACCATATATTTT. Translated: CASSPIPRAGNWGNTIYF.

The chain combines TRBV6-6 with TRBJ2-7; the D call may be TRBD1 or TRBD2 (6 bases each). This CDR3 has 14 residues. The V gene's germline CDR1 is MNHNY and CDR2 SVGAGI (reference sequence). V lost 1 base and J lost 5, with 12 bases in between. CDR3 in amino acids: CASSYWGAQNEQYF. Here the CDR3 DNA reads TGTGCCAGCAGTTACTGGGGGGCGCAGAACGAGCAGTACTTC.

The gene calls are TRBV6-5 and TRBJ1-5; 11 bases map to TRBD1. The length of the CDR3 is 18 residues. Germline-derived CDR1 and CDR2 are MNHEY and SVGAGI. Losses at the gene ends were 0 bases for V and 3 bases for J; bases not matched to a gene: 7. The CDR3 reads CASSYSTPGQGDNQPQHF. The CDR3 bases are TGTGCCAGCAGTTACTCGACTCCGGGACAGGGGGACAATCAGCCCCAGCATTTT.

This clonotype was picked up a small number of times. The rearrangement joins TRBV11-2 to TRBJ2-5; no clear D gene. The CDR3 is 14 residues long. Germline lookup yields CDR1 SGHAT and CDR2 FQNNGV. V was trimmed by 2 bases and J by 5 bases, leaving 12 bases between them. The CDR3 DNA sequence: TGTGCCAGCAGCTTAACTTTAGGTTCGGAGACCCAGTACTTC. This codes for CASSLTLGSETQYF.

This clonotype was seen more than once but under ten times. The chain uses TRBV7-2 and TRBJ2-7; the match to TRBD2 covers 8 bases. Trimming at V came to 3 bases and at J to 1 base, leaving 17 bases not matched to a gene. The germline CDR1 and CDR2 sequences are SGHTA and FQGNSA. This CDR3 is 19 amino acids long. CDR3 bases: TGTGCCAGCAGCTTGTGGCCCCCTAGTAGCGGGGTCGATTCCTACGAGCAGTACTTC. As protein: CASSLWPPSSGVDSYEQYF. The whole variable domain, remainder taken from reference TRBV7-2 and TRBJ2-7, is GAGVSQSPSNKVTEKGKDVELRCDPISGHTALYWYRQSLGQGLEFLIYFQGNSAPDKSGLPSDRFSAERTGGSVSTLTIQRTQQEDSAVYLCASSLWPPSSGVDSYEQYFGPGTRLTVT.

Only one count was recorded for this clonotype. One junction end disagrees with the germline gene, perhaps due to a read error. This chain links TRBV6-5 with TRBJ2-2, with D tentatively TRBD1 (6 bases). Per germline, CDR1 MNHEY and CDR2 SVGAGI. This CDR3 has 15 residues. The CDR3 DNA follows: TGTGCCAGCAGGTACTCGACAGGAATCACCGGGGAGCTGTTTTTT. Translating it yields CASRYSTGITGELFF.

The chain recombines TRBV3-1 with TRBJ1-1; D not resolved. Per the germline V gene, CDR1 is LGHDT and CDR2 is YNNKEL (reference sequence). Deletions cut 7 bases from V and 4 bases from J, with 13 bases between. The CDR3 runs 13 residues. The CDR3 here is CASTPGSFTEAFF. In DNA, the CDR3 is TGTGCCAGCACACCTGGTAGCTTCACTGAAGCTTTCTTT.

This clonotype was recorded many times. This chain joins TRBV10-3 and TRBJ2-2, with a possible D match to TRBD1 (6 bases). Germline assignment: CDR1 ENHRY and CDR2 SYGVKD. The CDR3 totals 16 residues. The V end was cut by 2 bases, the J end by 0 bases, with 10 bases between. Written as DNA, the CDR3 is TGTGCCATCAGTGAGGGAAGGGGGACGAACACCGGGGAGCTGTTTTTT. This translates into CAISEGRGTNTGELFF.

This rearrangement joins TRBV5-8 to TRBJ2-2; D is unresolved. Germline assignment: CDR1 SGHTS and CDR2 YDEGEE. The germline V and J ends were trimmed by 4 bases and 6 bases, with 10 bases remaining between them. The CDR3 extends over 13 amino acids. This CDR3 reads CASSLFEAGELFF. In DNA form, the CDR3 reads TGTGCCAGCAGCCTATTTGAGGCCGGGGAGCTGTTTTTT.

This clonotype was found many times. The chain joins TRBV7-9 to TRBJ2-2; no firm D call. V was clipped by 7 bases and J by 2 bases, with 17 bases between them. The CDR3 totals 16 residues. Germline CDR1 reads SEHNR; CDR2 reads FQNEAQ (reference sequence). This CDR3 reads CASTPPGSSNTGELFF. For the CDR3, the DNA is TGTGCCAGCACCCCGCCGGGTTCGAGCAACACCGGGGAGCTGTTTTTT.

The chain links TRBV6-4 to TRBJ2-2; unclear D gene. Germline CDR1 is MRHNA and CDR2 is SNTAGT. The CDR3 is 14 amino acids. The V end was cut by 8 bases, the J end by 6 bases, with 16 bases between. The CDR3 here is CASAPDPKSGELFF. The CDR3 DNA reads TGTGCCAGCGCGCCAGACCCTAAATCCGGGGAGCTGTTTTTT.

The sample holds a few counts of this clonotype. The rearrangement joins TRBV7-2 to TRBJ2-7; tentative D call: TRBD2 (7 bases). The CDR3 is 16 residues long. Germline lookup yields CDR1 SGHTA and CDR2 FQGNSA. V lost 1 base, J lost 5 bases, and 18 bases lay in between. DNA of the CDR3: TGTGCCAGCAGCTTAGGAGGCGGGGGCGGTTTGGACGAGCAGTACTTC. It yields the protein CASSLGGGGGLDEQYF.

This clonotype has ten or more counts. The rearrangement joins TRBV7-2 to TRBJ1-2; no clear D. CDR3 length: 12 amino acids. Trimming took off 5 bases at V and 5 bases at J, with 9 bases between the two ends. Germline lookup yields CDR1 SGHTA and CDR2 FQGNSA. The DNA of the CDR3 is TGTGCCAGCAGCCTTAGCGTGTATGGCTACACCTTC. Translating gives CASSLSVYGYTF.

This clonotype was counted at least ten times. V and J are TRBV28 and TRBJ2-4; 7 bases match TRBD2. CDR1 and CDR2 (germline): MDHEN, SYDVKM. V dropped 5 bases and J dropped 3; count of bases not matched to a gene: 4. The CDR3 length is 14 residues. CDR3 nucleotides: TGTGCCAGCAGTCTGGGGGGGGTCAAAAACATTCAGTACTTC. This encodes CASSLGGVKNIQYF.

This clonotype was counted many times. The gene calls are TRBV28 and TRBJ2-2; D gene uncertain. This CDR3 comprises 16 residues. V was trimmed by 6 bases and J by 3 bases, leaving 17 bases between them. The germline gives CDR1 MDHEN, CDR2 SYDVKM. The CDR3 region has the DNA TGTGCCAGCAGAGAAGCCTGGATTCCTGACACCGGGGAGCTGTTTTTT. Amino acids: CASREAWIPDTGELFF. The complete variable domain, with remaining parts taken from reference TRBV28 and TRBJ2-2, reads DVKVTQSSRYLVKRTGEKVFLECVQDMDHENMFWYRQDPGLGLRLIYFSYDVKMKEKGDIPEGYSVSREKKERFSLILESASTNQTSMYLCASREAWIPDTGELFFGEGSRLTVL.

The chain combines TRBV5-1 with TRBJ2-1; 11 positions match TRBD1. The V segment lost 3 bases and the J segment 5 bases; nucleotides outside the gene matches: 4. CDR3 length equals 15 residues. Germline CDR1 is SGHRS and CDR2 is YFSETQ. This CDR3 is CASSSPGQGDNEQFF. For the CDR3, the DNA is TGCGCCAGCAGCTCCCCGGGACAGGGGGACAATGAGCAGTTCTTC.

This clonotype was counted only a few times. The V and J genes are TRBV29-1 and TRBJ1-4; D perhaps matches TRBD1 (5 bases). CDR1 and CDR2 (germline): SQVTM, ANQGSEA. Trimming removed 4 bases at V and 8 bases at J, with 14 bases between. This CDR3 region has 13 residues. Here the CDR3 DNA reads TGCAGCGTTGGCGGGACGGTAGACGAAAAACTGTTTTTT. Protein sequence: CSVGGTVDEKLFF.

This clonotype showed up many times. The chain carries TRBV20-1 and TRBJ1-6; D unclear. This CDR3 contains 16 residues. V was cut by 3 bases and J by 0 bases, with 12 bases left in between. CDR1 and CDR2 (germline): DFQATT, SNEGSKA (reference sequence). The CDR3 loop reads CSASRQLSSYNSPLHF. The DNA of the CDR3 is TGCAGTGCTAGTCGGCAGCTAAGCTCCTATAATTCACCCCTCCACTTT.

As regards this clonotype: The conserved phenylalanine or tryptophan normally closing the CDR3 is absent here, so this likely arose from a read error. The limits of the CDR3 on the DNA are not certain, so only TCRdb's listed CDR3 is given. The chain joins TRBV7-2 to TRBJ2-3; the table's D call TRBD1 went unverified against the DNA. The CDR3 has 13 amino acids, counting both end residues. Germline loops: CDR1 SGHTA, CDR2 FQGNSA. The CDR3 sequence is CASSLASGRVSMQ.

This clonotype was seen at least ten times. This chain joins TRBV27 and TRBJ1-1; D remains ambiguous. Trimming shortened V by 2 bases and J by 1 base, and 8 bases separated the two germline ends. The CDR3 spans 14 residues. CDR1 is MNHEY, CDR2 SMNVEV, per germline (reference sequence). CDR3 nucleotides: TGTGCCAGCAGTTTAATATGGTCGAACACTGAAGCTTTCTTT. Translating it yields CASSLIWSNTEAFF.

The table lists this clonotype with many counts. CDR3: CASSLQPLPSTDTQYF. For the CDR3, the DNA is TGTGCCAGTAGCCTACAGCCCCTCCCAAGCACAGATACGCAGTATTTT. The rearrangement links TRBV19 to TRBJ2-3, with no clear D. From germline, CDR1 is LNHDA and CDR2 SQIVND (reference sequence). CDR3 length: 16 amino acids. V lost 6 bases to trimming and J lost 0 bases, with 16 bases between them.

This clonotype was observed many times. The V call is TRBV6-6, the J call TRBJ2-7; TRBD1 aligns across 8 bases. The CDR3 sequence is 14 residues long. V shed 2 bases and J 6 bases; nucleotides not matched to a gene: 6. CDR1 is MNHNY and CDR2 is SVGAGI in the germline V gene (reference sequence). This chain's CDR3 is CASSYPGTGGEQYF. Written as DNA, the CDR3 is TGTGCCAGCAGTTACCCCGGGACAGGAGGCGAGCAGTACTTC.

This clonotype was seen at least ten times. The chain couples TRBV19 to TRBJ2-1; D tentatively reads TRBD1 or TRBD2 (5 bases each). CDR1 and CDR2 from the germline V gene are LNHDA and SQIVND (reference sequence). The CDR3 has 14 amino acids. The V and J ends lost 6 bases and 7 bases respectively, with 16 bases between them. The CDR3 coding sequence is TGTGCCAGTAGCTTTTACCGGGGACGGAATGAGCAGTTCTTC. Protein product: CASSFYRGRNEQFF.

The chain links TRBV11-2 to TRBJ2-5; D gene uncertain. This CDR3 contains 13 residues. V shed 6 bases and J shed 7 bases, with 15 bases lying between them. Per germline, CDR1 SGHAT and CDR2 FQNNGV. The CDR3 protein is CASSRATLGTQYF. The CDR3, as DNA: TGTGCCAGCAGTCGCGCCACGTTGGGGACCCAGTACTTC.

This clonotype turned up a few times. The rearrangement links TRBV11-2 to TRBJ2-7; TRBD2 matches at 8 bases. Germline V gives CDR1 SGHAT, CDR2 FQNNGV. V lost 3 bases and J lost 0; bases outside the gene matches: 7. The CDR3 has 16 amino acids. In DNA form, the CDR3 reads TGTGCCAGCAGCTTTCCGACTAGCGAGGTCTCCTACGAGCAGTACTTC. It codes for CASSFPTSEVSYEQYF.

This clonotype was counted many times. The CDR3 sequence is CSVEGGFTDTQYF. The DNA for the CDR3 is TGCAGCGTTGAAGGGGGCTTCACAGATACGCAGTATTTT. The V gene is TRBV29-1, the J gene TRBJ2-3; TRBD1 might be the D (5 bases). CDR1 and CDR2 (germline): SQVTM, ANQGSEA. This CDR3 is 13 amino acids long. V dropped 1 base and J dropped 2 bases, with 7 bases sitting between them.

This clonotype was recorded many times. The rearrangement links TRBV5-6 to TRBJ2-5; 8 bases line up with TRBD1. J gave up 6 bases and V 5 bases, and 9 bases lay outside the gene matches. CDR1 is SGHDT and CDR2 is YYEEEE in the germline V gene. CDR3 size: 14 residues. The CDR3 DNA sequence: TGTGCCAGCAGGGGATGGACAGGGCTGCAGACCCAGTACTTC. This translates into CASRGWTGLQTQYF.